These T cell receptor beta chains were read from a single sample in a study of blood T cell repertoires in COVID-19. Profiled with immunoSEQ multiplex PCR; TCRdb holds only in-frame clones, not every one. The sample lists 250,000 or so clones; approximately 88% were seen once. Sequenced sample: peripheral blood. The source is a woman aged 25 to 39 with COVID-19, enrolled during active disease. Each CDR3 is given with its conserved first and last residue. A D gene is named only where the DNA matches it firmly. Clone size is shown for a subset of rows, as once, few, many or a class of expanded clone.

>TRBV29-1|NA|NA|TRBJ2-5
CSDRIQGEETQYF
TGCAGCGATAGGATACAGGGCGAAGAGACCCAGTACTTC
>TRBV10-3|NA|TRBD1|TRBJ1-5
CAISEYRGGNQPQHF
TGTGCCATCAGTGAGTACAGGGGCGGCAATCAGCCCCAGCATTTT
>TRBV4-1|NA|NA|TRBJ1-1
CASSQEPGNTEAFF
TGCGCCAGCAGCCAAGAACCCGGGAACACTGAAGCTTTCTTT
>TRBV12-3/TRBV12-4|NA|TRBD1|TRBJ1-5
CASSSTGSGPQHF
TGTGCCAGCAGCTCGACAGGGTCTGGGCCCCAGCATTTT
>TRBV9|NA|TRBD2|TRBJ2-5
CASSVDWLAGHQETQYF
TGTGCCAGCAGCGTAGATTGGCTAGCGGGGCACCAAGAGACCCAGTACTTC
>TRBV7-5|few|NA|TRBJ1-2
CARSSGQPPRGYTF
TGTGCCAGAAGCTCCGGACAACCTCCTCGGGGCTACACCTTC
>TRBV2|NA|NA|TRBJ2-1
CASSEVGVQYNEQFF
TGTGCCAGCAGTGAAGTCGGGGTGCAGTACAATGAGCAGTTCTTC
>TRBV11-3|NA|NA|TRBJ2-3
CASSLTPDTQYF
TGTGCCAGCAGCTTAACACCAGATACGCAGTATTTT
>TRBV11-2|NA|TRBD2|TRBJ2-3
CASSFSGRETDTQYF
TGTGCCAGCAGCTTTAGCGGGAGGGAAACAGATACGCAGTATTTT
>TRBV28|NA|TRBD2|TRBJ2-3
CASSLLYLLGGPTDTQYF
TGTGCCAGCAGTTTATTGTATTTGTTGGGAGGGCCAACAGATACGCAGTATTTT
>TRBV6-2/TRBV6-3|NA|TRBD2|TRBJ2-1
CASSYVGLVKGDEQFF
TGTGCCAGCAGTTACGTGGGACTAGTGAAGGGTGATGAGCAGTTCTTC
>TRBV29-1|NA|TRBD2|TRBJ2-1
CSGGRGRLYNEQFF
TGCAGCGGGGGTCGCGGGAGGCTATACAATGAGCAGTTCTTC
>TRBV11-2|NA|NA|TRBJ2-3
CASSLRADTQYF
TGTGCCAGCAGCCTGAGGGCAGATACGCAGTATTTT
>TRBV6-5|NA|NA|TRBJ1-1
CASNNRAGNTEAFF
TGTGCCAGCAACAACAGGGCAGGAAACACTGAAGCTTTCTTT
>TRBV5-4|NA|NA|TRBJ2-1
CASSRPPSKFF
TGTGCCAGCAGCCGCCCGCCTAGTAAGTTCTTC
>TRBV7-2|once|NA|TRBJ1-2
CASSLVASGRNGYTF
TGTGCCAGCAGCTTAGTCGCGTCAGGGAGGAATGGCTACACCTTC
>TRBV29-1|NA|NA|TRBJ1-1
CSVVSDTEAFF
TGCAGCGTTGTCAGTGACACTGAAGCTTTCTTT
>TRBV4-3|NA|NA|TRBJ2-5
CASSQDLPGQKETQYF
TGCGCCAGCAGCCAAGATCTTCCAGGGCAGAAGGAGACCCAGTACTTC
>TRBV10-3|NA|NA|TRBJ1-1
CAISRGGQPAFF
TGTGCCATCAGCCGAGGCGGACAGCCAGCTTTCTTT
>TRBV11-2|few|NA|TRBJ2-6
CASSLVVSGANVLTF
TGTGCCAGCAGCTTAGTCGTCTCTGGGGCCAACGTCCTGACTTTC
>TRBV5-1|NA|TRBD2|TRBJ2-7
CASSLGTSGVATEQYF
TGCGCCAGCAGCTTGGGGACTAGCGGGGTGGCGACCGAGCAGTACTTC
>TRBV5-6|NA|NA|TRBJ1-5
CASSLMGDGQPQHF
TGTGCCAGCAGCTTAATGGGAGATGGCCAGCCCCAGCATTTT
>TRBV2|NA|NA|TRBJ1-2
CASRDSYGYTF
TGTGCCAGCAGGGACAGCTATGGCTACACCTTC
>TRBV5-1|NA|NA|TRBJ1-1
CASSLMANTEAFF
TGCGCCAGCAGCTTGATGGCGAACACTGAAGCTTTCTTT
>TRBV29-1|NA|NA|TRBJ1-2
CSSPDSITIGYTF
TGCAGCTCGCCGGACAGCATAACTATCGGCTACACCTTC
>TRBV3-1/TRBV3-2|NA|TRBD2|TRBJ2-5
CASSQARGSGETQYF
TGTGCCAGCAGCCAAGCGCGGGGGAGCGGGGAGACCCAGTACTTC
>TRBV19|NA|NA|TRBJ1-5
CASSIVLRSNQPQHF
TGTGCCAGTAGTATCGTTCTGAGGAGCAATCAGCCCCAGCATTTT
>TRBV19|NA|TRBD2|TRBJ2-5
CASSIGLADQETQYF
TGTGCCAGTAGTATAGGACTAGCGGACCAAGAGACCCAGTACTTC
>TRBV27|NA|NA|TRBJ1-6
CASRGSYNSPLHF
TGTGCCAGTCGAGGTTCCTATAATTCACCCCTCCACTTT
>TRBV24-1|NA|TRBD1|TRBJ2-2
CATSSGTVNTGELFF
TGTGCCACCAGTTCCGGGACAGTAAACACCGGGGAGCTGTTTTTT
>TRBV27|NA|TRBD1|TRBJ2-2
CATNFRQGAGETGELFF
TGTGCCACTAACTTTAGACAGGGGGCGGGCGAGACCGGGGAGCTGTTTTTT
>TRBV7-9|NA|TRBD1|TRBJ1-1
CASSLEQQGVAFF
TGTGCCAGCAGCTTAGAGCAACAGGGGGTAGCTTTCTTT
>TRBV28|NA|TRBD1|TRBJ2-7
CASSRPDRGLEQYF
TGTGCCAGCAGCCGACCGGACAGGGGGCTTGAGCAGTACTTC
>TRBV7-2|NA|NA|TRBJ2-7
CASSRTTGYEQYF
TGTGCCAGCAGCCGAACGACAGGCTACGAGCAGTACTTC
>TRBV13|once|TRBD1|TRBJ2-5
CASSSPGQGETQYF
TGTGCCAGCAGCTCCCCTGGACAGGGGGAGACCCAGTACTTC
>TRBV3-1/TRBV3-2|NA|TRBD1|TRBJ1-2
CASSPNRRGGTASYGYTF
TGTGCCAGCAGCCCCAATAGAAGAGGCGGGACAGCCTCCTATGGCTACACCTTC
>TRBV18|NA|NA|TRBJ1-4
CASSPQPGATNEKLFF
TGTGCCAGCTCACCGCAACCAGGGGCAACTAATGAAAAACTGTTTTTT
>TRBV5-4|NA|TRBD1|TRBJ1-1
CASSLGQGAILVTEAFF
TGTGCCAGCAGCTTGGGACAGGGGGCGATATTGGTCACTGAAGCTTTCTTT
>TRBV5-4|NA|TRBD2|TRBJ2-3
CASSFFRLAKADTQYF
TGTGCCAGCAGCTTCTTCAGACTAGCGAAGGCAGATACGCAGTATTTT
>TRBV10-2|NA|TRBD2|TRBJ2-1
CASRTSGGFNEQFF
TGCGCCAGCAGGACTAGCGGGGGCTTCAATGAGCAGTTCTTC
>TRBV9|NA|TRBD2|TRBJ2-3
CASSPRPGLAEASTDTQYF
TGTGCCAGCAGCCCTCGCCCGGGACTAGCGGAGGCTAGCACAGATACGCAGTATTTT
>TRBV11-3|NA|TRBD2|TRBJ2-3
CASSLEAGVTDTQYF
TGTGCCAGCAGCTTAGAAGCGGGAGTCACAGATACGCAGTATTTT
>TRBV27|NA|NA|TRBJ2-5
CASSFSGYQETQYF
TGTGCCAGCAGTTTTTCAGGGTACCAAGAGACCCAGTACTTC
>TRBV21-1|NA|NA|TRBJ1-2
CASSLDRGFYGYTF
TGTGCCAGCAGCTTAGACAGGGGTTTTTATGGCTACACCTTC